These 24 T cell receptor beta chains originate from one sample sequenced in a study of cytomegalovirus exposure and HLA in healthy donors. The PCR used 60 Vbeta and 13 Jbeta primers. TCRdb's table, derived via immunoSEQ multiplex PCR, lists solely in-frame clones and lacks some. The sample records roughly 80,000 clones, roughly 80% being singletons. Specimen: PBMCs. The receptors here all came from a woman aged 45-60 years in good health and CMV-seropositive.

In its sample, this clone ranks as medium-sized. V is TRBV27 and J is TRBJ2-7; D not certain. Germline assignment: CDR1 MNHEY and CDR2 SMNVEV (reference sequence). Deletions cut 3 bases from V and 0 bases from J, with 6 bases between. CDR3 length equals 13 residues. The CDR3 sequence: CASSFSRSYEQYF. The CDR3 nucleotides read TGTGCCAGCAGTTTTAGCCGCTCCTACGAGCAGTACTTC.

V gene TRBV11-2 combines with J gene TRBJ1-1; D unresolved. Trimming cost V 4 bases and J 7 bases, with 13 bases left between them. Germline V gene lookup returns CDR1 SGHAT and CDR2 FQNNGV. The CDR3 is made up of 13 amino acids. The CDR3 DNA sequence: TGTGCCAGCAGCTCGAACAGTAACCTTGAAGCTTTCTTT. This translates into CASSSNSNLEAFF.

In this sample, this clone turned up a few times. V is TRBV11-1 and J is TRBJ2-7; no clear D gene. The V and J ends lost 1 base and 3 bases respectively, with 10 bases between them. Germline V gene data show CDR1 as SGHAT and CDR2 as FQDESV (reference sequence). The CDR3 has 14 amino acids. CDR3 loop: CASSLERRSYEQYF. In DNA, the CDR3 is TGTGCCAGCAGCTTAGAGAGGAGAAGCTACGAGCAGTACTTC.

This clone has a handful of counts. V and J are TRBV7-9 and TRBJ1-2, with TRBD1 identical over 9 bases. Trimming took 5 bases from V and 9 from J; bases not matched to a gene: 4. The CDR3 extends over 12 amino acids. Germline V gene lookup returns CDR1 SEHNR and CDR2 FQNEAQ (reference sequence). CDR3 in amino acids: CASSPGQGSYTF. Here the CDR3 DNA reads TGTGCCAGCAGCCCGGGACAGGGTAGCTACACCTTC.

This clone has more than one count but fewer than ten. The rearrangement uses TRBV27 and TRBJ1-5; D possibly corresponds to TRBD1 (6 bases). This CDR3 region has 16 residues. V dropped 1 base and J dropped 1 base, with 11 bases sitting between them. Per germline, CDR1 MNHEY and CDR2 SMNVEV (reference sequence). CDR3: CASSLWGQPSNQPQHF. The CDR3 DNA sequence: TGTGCCAGCAGTTTATGGGGGCAACCCAGCAATCAGCCCCAGCATTTT.

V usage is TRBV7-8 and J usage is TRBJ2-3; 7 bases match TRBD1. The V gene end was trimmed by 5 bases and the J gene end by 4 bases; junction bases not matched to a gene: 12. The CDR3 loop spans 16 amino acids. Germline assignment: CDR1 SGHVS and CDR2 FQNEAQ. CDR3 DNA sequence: TGTGCCAGCAGCCTGACGGGACAGCTGAGGGCAGATACGCAGTATTTT. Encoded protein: CASSLTGQLRADTQYF.

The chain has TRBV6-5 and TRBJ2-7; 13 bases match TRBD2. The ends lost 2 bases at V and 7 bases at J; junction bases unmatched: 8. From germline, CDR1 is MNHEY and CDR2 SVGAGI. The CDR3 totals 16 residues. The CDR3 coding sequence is TGTGCCAGCAGTTACAGCGGGACTAGCGGGACGGGGGAGCAGTACTTC. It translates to CASSYSGTSGTGEQYF.

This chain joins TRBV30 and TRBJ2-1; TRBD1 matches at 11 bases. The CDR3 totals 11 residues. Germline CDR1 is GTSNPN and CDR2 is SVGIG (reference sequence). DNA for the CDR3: TGTGCTGGACAGGGGGCCGGTGAGCAGTTCTTC. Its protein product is CAGQGAGEQFF. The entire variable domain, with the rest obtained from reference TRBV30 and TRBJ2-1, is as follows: SQTIHQWPATLVQPVGSPLSLECTVEGTSNPNLYWYRQAAGRGLQLLFYSVGIGQISSEVPQNLSASRPQDRQFILSSKKLLLSDSGFYLCAGQGAGEQFFGPGTRLTVL.

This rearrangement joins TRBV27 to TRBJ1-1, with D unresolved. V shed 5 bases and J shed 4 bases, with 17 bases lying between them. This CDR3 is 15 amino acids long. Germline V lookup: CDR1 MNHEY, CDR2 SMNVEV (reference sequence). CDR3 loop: CASSHRRTESTEAFF. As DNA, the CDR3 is TGTGCCAGCAGTCACCGACGGACTGAGAGCACTGAAGCTTTCTTT.

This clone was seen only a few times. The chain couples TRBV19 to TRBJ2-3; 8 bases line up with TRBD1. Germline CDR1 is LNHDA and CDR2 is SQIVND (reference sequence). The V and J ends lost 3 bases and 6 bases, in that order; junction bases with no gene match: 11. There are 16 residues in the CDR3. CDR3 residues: CASSMGGQGFTDTQYF. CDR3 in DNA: TGTGCCAGTAGTATGGGCGGACAGGGATTCACGGATACGCAGTATTTT. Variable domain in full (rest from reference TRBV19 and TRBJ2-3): DGGITQSPKYLFRKEGQNVTLSCEQNLNHDAMYWYRQDPGQGLRLIYYSQIVNDFQKGDIAEGYSVSREKKESFPLTVTSAQKNPTAFYLCASSMGGQGFTDTQYFGPGTRLTVL.

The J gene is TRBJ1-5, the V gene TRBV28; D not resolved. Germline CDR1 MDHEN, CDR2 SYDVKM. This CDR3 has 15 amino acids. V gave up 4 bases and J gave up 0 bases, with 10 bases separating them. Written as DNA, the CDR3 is TGTGCCAGCAGTTCCCCGGGAGTTAGCAATCAGCCCCAGCATTTT. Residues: CASSSPGVSNQPQHF.

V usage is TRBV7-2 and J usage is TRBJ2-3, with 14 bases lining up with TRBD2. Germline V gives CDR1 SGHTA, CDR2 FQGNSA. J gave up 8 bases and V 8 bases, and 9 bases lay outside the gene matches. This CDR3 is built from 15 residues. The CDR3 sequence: CASSGTSGRRGTQYF. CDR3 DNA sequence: TGTGCCAGCTCCGGGACTAGCGGGAGAAGGGGTACGCAGTATTTT.

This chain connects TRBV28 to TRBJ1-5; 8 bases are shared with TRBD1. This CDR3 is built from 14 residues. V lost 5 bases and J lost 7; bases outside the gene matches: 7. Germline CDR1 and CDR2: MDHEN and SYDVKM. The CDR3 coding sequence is TGTGCCAGCAGTCGACAGGGGAAGGGGCAGCCCCAGCATTTT. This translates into CASSRQGKGQPQHF.

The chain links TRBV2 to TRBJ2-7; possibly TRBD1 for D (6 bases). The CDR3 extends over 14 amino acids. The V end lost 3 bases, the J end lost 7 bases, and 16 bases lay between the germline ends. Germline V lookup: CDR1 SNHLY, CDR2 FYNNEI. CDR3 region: CASSEWQGLREQYF. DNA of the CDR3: TGTGCCAGCAGTGAGTGGCAGGGGCTAAGAGAGCAGTACTTC.

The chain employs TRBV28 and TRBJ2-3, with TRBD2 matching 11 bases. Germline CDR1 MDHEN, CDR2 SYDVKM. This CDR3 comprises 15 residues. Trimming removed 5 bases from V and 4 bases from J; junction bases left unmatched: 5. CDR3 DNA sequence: TGTGCCAGCAGTCCCAGACTAGCGGGATCAGATACGCAGTATTTT. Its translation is CASSPRLAGSDTQYF.

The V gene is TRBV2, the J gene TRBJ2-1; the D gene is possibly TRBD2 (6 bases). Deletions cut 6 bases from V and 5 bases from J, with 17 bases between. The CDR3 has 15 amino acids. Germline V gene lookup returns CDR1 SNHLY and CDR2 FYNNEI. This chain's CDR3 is CASRAFWRDHNEQFF. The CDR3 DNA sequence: TGTGCCAGCAGAGCGTTCTGGCGGGACCACAATGAGCAGTTCTTC.

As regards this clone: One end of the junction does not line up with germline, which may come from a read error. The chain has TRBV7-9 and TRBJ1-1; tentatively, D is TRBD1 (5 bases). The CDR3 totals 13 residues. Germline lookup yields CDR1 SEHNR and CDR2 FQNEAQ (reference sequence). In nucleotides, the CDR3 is TGTTCCAGCAGCTTAGACAGGAACACTGAAGCTTTCTTT. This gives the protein CSSSLDRNTEAFF.

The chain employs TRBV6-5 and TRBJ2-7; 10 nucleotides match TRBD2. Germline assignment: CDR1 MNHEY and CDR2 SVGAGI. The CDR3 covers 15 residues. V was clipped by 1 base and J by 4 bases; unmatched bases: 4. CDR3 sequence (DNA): TGTGCCAGCAGTTACTTCGGAGCGGGAGGGTACGAGCAGTACTTC. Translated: CASSYFGAGGYEQYF.

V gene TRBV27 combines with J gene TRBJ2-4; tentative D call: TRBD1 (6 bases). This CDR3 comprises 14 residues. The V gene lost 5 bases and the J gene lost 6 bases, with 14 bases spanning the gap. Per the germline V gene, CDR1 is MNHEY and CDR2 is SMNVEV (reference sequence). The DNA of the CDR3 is TGTGCCAGCAGTCTAAGGACAGAGCTAAACATTCAGTACTTC. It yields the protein CASSLRTELNIQYF.

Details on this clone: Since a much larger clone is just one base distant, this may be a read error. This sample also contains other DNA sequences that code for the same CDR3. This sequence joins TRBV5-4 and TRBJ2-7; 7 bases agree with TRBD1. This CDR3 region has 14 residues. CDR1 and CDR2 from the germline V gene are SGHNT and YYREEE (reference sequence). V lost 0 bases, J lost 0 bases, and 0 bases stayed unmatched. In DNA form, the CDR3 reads TGTGCCAGCAGCTTGGGACAGGGCTCCTACGAGCAGTACTTC. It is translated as CASSLGQGSYEQYF.

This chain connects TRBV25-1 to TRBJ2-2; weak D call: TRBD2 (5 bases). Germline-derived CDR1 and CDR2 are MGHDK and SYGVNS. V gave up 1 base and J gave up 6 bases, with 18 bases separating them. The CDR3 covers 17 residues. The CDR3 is CASSEFLSGLGAGELFF. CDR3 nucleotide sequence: TGTGCCAGCAGTGAATTTCTGTCCGGTTTGGGAGCCGGGGAGCTGTTTTTT.

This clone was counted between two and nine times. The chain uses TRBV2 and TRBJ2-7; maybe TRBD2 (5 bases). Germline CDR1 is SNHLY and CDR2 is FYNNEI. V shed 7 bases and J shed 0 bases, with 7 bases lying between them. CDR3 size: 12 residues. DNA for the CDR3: TGTGCCAGCACTGGGAGCTCCTACGAGCAGTACTTC. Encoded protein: CASTGSSYEQYF. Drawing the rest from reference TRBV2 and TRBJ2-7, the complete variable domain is EPEVTQTPSHQVTQMGQEVILRCVPISNHLYFYWYRQILGQKVEFLVSFYNNEISEKSEIFDDQFSVERPDGSNFTLKIRSTKLEDSAMYFCASTGSSYEQYFGPGTRLTVT.

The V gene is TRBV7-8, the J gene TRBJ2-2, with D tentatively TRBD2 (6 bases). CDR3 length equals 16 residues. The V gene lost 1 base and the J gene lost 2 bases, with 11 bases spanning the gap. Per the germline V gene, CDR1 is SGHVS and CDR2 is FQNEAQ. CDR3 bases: TGTGCCAGCAGCTTAGTACCTAGCGCTAACACCGGGGAGCTGTTTTTT. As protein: CASSLVPSANTGELFF.

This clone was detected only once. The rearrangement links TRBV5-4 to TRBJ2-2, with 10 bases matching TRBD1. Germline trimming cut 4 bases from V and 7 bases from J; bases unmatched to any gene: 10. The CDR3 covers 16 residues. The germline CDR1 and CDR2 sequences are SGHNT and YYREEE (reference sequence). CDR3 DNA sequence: TGTGCCAGCAGCGTCCGGGACAGGGGTTTCCACGGGGAGCTGTTTTTT. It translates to CASSVRDRGFHGELFF.